These 10 T cell receptor beta chains were sequenced from one sample in a study of shared clonotypes between healthy human individuals. TCRdb's table, derived via immunoSEQ multiplex PCR, lists solely in-frame clones and lacks some. Of approximately 1.9 million clones in the sample, 85% to 95% were seen once. Positively selected for CCR7, the CD45RO-negative cells used as naive CD8 cells excluded terminally differentiated effector memory CD45RA+ cells. Material for sequencing was naive CD8+ T cells from PBMCs. All receptors derive from a young man in good health. Some clones in this sample may be carry-over from other donors' samples.

This chain links TRBV7-9 with TRBJ1-1, with 9 bases that match TRBD1. This CDR3 has 14 residues. Germline V CDR1 and CDR2: SEHNR, FQNEAQ (reference sequence). V was clipped by 5 bases and J by 5 bases; unmatched bases: 6. This chain's CDR3 is CASSTGGLRTEAFF. In DNA, the CDR3 is TGTGCCAGCAGCACAGGGGGCTTAAGGACTGAAGCTTTCTTT.

The V call is TRBV4-1, the J call TRBJ1-1; TRBD1 might be the D (6 bases). V lost 2 bases and J lost 7, with 23 bases in between. Germline CDR1 reads MGHRA; CDR2 reads YSYEKL. The CDR3 covers 17 residues. The CDR3 protein is CASSQHSDRSTTVEAFF. CDR3 DNA sequence: TGCGCCAGCAGCCAACACTCCGACAGGTCCACGACCGTTGAAGCTTTCTTT.

For this clone: This sample also contains other DNA sequences that code for the same CDR3. V and J are TRBV5-4 and TRBJ2-7; TRBD1 matches 10 bases. V shed 2 bases, J shed 4 bases, and the junction held 3 bases outside the gene matches. Looked up from germline, CDR1 is SGHNT and CDR2 is YYREEE (reference sequence). The CDR3 spans 14 residues. Written as DNA, the CDR3 is TGTGCCAGCAGCTTTGGGACAGGGGCTTACGAGCAGTACTTC. As protein: CASSFGTGAYEQYF.

The rearrangement uses TRBV29-1 and TRBJ2-1; 10 bases line up with TRBD2. Germline V CDR1 and CDR2: SQVTM, ANQGSEA. The CDR3 is made up of 13 amino acids. V was pared by 7 bases and J by 8 bases, with 8 bases of the junction left unmatched. CDR3 sequence reads: CSASGRALHEQFF. The DNA of the CDR3 is TGCAGCGCCAGCGGGAGGGCCCTTCATGAGCAGTTCTTC.

V is TRBV27 and J is TRBJ2-1; D is uncertain. The CDR3 loop spans 14 amino acids. Trimming took off 7 bases at V and 8 bases at J, with 18 bases between the two ends. CDR1 and CDR2 from the germline V gene are MNHEY and SMNVEV (reference sequence). The CDR3 sequence is CASTLNLGSHEQFF. The CDR3 nucleotides read TGTGCCAGCACCCTAAACCTAGGGTCCCATGAGCAGTTCTTC.

V is TRBV4-3 and J is TRBJ1-3, with 9 bases identical to TRBD1. The CDR3 contains 15 residues. Germline V lookup: CDR1 LGHNA, CDR2 YSLEER. The V gene end was trimmed by 5 bases and the J gene end by 1 base; junction bases not matched to a gene: 3. This chain's CDR3 is CASSAGTGSGNTIYF. DNA for the CDR3: TGCGCCAGCAGCGCCGGGACAGGGTCTGGAAACACCATATATTTT.

The chain links TRBV11-2 to TRBJ1-2, with 8 bases lining up with TRBD1. V was pared by 5 bases and J by 0 bases, with 5 bases of the junction left unmatched. The germline CDR1 and CDR2 sequences are SGHAT and FQNNGV. The CDR3 is 15 residues long. CDR3 in amino acids: CASSGRQGTNYGYTF. In DNA form, the CDR3 reads TGTGCCAGCAGCGGCCGACAGGGGACTAACTATGGCTACACCTTC. The variable domain in full, with the rest retrieved from reference TRBV11-2 and TRBJ1-2, is EAGVAQSPRYKIIEKRQSVAFWCNPISGHATLYWYQQILGQGPKLLIQFQNNGVVDDSQLPKDRFSAERLKGVDSTLKIQPAKLEDSAVYLCASSGRQGTNYGYTFGSGTRLTVV.

The chain joins TRBV5-4 to TRBJ2-1, with 7 bases matching TRBD1. The V gene's germline CDR1 is SGHNT and CDR2 YYREEE (reference sequence). V lost 4 bases and J lost 8; bases outside the gene matches: 6. This CDR3 has 13 residues. The CDR3: CASSGDSSHEQFF. CDR3 DNA: TGTGCCAGCAGCGGGGACAGTTCCCATGAGCAGTTCTTC. The full variable domain, with the rest looked up from reference TRBV5-4 and TRBJ2-1, is ETGVTQSPTHLIKTRGQQVTLRCSSQSGHNTVSWYQQALGQGPQFIFQYYREEENGRGNFPPRFSGLQFPNYSSELNVNALELDDSALYLCASSGDSSHEQFFGPGTRLTVL.

On this clone: Other DNA sequences within the sample encode an identical CDR3. The chain links TRBV9 to TRBJ1-2; D gene unclear. Trimming removed 0 bases at V and 7 bases at J, with 13 bases between. The CDR3 length is 14 residues. The germline V gene encodes CDR1 SGDLS and CDR2 YYNGEE. The CDR3 protein is CASSVGNSPRGYTF. The DNA for the CDR3 is TGTGCCAGCAGCGTAGGAAACTCCCCTCGTGGCTACACCTTC. Based on the CDR3 plus reference TRBV9 and TRBJ1-2, the full variable domain is DSGVTQTPKHLITATGQRVTLRCSPRSGDLSVYWYQQSLDQGLQFLIQYYNGEERAKGNILERFSAQQFPDLHSELNLSSLELGDSALYFCASSVGNSPRGYTFGSGTRLTVV.

The chain links TRBV25-1 to TRBJ2-7; D possibly corresponds to TRBD1 (5 bases). CDR3 length equals 15 residues. Looked up from germline, CDR1 is MGHDK and CDR2 is SYGVNS. V lost 1 base and J lost 5, with 15 bases in between. The CDR3 region is CASSEWAGSVDEQYF. The DNA for the CDR3 is TGTGCCAGCAGTGAATGGGCAGGGTCGGTCGACGAGCAGTACTTC.